Each of the 14 T cell receptor beta chains below was sequenced from the same sample in a study of cytomegalovirus exposure and HLA in healthy donors. Primers included in the PCR were 60 Vbeta and 13 Jbeta primers. The assay was immunoSEQ multiplex PCR, and TCRdb's table has in-frame clones only and misses some. This sample yields some 160,000 clones, of which 80% to 85% are seen a single time; around 2.3% belongs to the top ten. Source material: PBMCs. The receptor set was obtained from a male donor in good health and CMV-seronegative.

The chain uses TRBV27 and TRBJ1-1, with no clear D. V lost 5 bases, J lost 1 base, and 14 bases lay in between. The CDR3 spans 15 residues. Germline V CDR1 and CDR2: MNHEY, SMNVEV (reference sequence). The CDR3 nucleotides read TGTGCCAGCAGTCCCCAAACCACAGCGAACACTGAAGCTTTCTTT. This sequence encodes CASSPQTTANTEAFF.

The V and J genes are TRBV14 and TRBJ2-7; D not certain. The germline gives CDR1 SGHDN, CDR2 FVKESK. V shed 0 bases and J shed 2 bases, with 5 bases lying between them. CDR3 length equals 13 residues. The CDR3 coding sequence is TGTGCCAGCAGCCAAGACAGGACCTACGAGCAGTACTTC. Translating gives CASSQDRTYEQYF.

The chain combines TRBV10-1 with TRBJ1-1; TRBD1 matches at 8 bases. V lost 4 bases to trimming and J lost 1 base; unmatched junction nucleotides: 2. The CDR3 is made up of 14 amino acids. Germline V lookup: CDR1 WNHNN, CDR2 SYGVQD (reference sequence). The CDR3, as DNA: TGCGCCAGCAGTGGCGGACAGGGGAACACTGAAGCTTTCTTT. This gives the protein CASSGGQGNTEAFF.

The chain combines TRBV5-4 with TRBJ2-2; possibly TRBD2 for D (7 bases). Germline CDR1 is SGHNT and CDR2 is YYREEE (reference sequence). The CDR3 has 17 residues. V gave up 3 bases and J gave up 2 bases, with 17 bases separating them. The CDR3 DNA reads TGTGCCAGCAGCTGGGGGGGGCAAATACTTAACACCGGGGAGCTGTTTTTT. Translation gives CASSWGGQILNTGELFF.

This clone showed up just once. This chain links TRBV7-2 with TRBJ1-1; D not certain. The CDR3 is 14 amino acids. Germline CDR1 SGHTA, CDR2 FQGNSA. Trimming took 3 bases from V and 10 from J, leaving 18 bases between them. CDR3 in DNA: TGTGCCAGCAGCTTGCGGGCGGAGGATTTGCGAGCTTTCTTT. Translation: CASSLRAEDLRAFF.

The J gene is TRBJ1-1, the V gene TRBV18, with 7 bases that match TRBD1. Trimming removed 6 bases from V and 5 bases from J; junction bases left unmatched: 12. This CDR3 comprises 15 residues. Germline V gene data show CDR1 as KGHSH and CDR2 as LQKENI. The CDR3 spells CASSPPQGQRTEAFF. CDR3 sequence (DNA): TGTGCCAGCTCGCCGCCCCAGGGACAGAGAACTGAAGCTTTCTTT.

The genes are TRBV27 and TRBJ2-1; 10 bases map to TRBD2. This CDR3 spans 17 amino acids. CDR1 is MNHEY, CDR2 SMNVEV, per germline (reference sequence). Germline trimming cut 2 bases from V and 4 bases from J; bases unmatched to any gene: 8. Written as DNA, the CDR3 is TGTGCCAGCAGTTTAATAGCGGGGGGACCGGTTTACAATGAGCAGTTCTTC. Translating gives CASSLIAGGPVYNEQFF.

The rearrangement joins TRBV18 to TRBJ1-4; the D is unclear. V dropped 3 bases and J dropped 4 bases, with 9 bases sitting between them. This CDR3 contains 14 residues. Germline CDR1 reads KGHSH; CDR2 reads LQKENI. CDR3 sequence (DNA): TGTGCCAGCTCACCCGACACTCATAATGAAAAACTGTTTTTT. Translating gives CASSPDTHNEKLFF. The full variable domain, its missing parts supplied by reference TRBV18 and TRBJ1-4, is NAGVMQNPRHLVRRRGQEARLRCSPMKGHSHVYWYRQLPEEGLKFMVYLQKENIIDESGMPKERFSAEFPKEGPSILRIQQVVRGDSAAYFCASSPDTHNEKLFFGSGTQLSVL.

The chain is built from TRBV29-1 and TRBJ2-5, with TRBD2 matching over 10 bases. Looked up from germline, CDR1 is SQVTM and CDR2 is ANQGSEA. Trimming at V came to 6 bases and at J to 2 bases, leaving 6 bases not matched to a gene. The CDR3 has 14 residues. The CDR3 bases are TGCAGCGTCACCGGGACTAGCGTACAAGAGACCCAGTACTTC. This encodes CSVTGTSVQETQYF.

V usage is TRBV9 and J usage is TRBJ2-5; TRBD2 matches at 11 bases. The CDR3 totals 17 residues. Trimming cost V 0 bases and J 0 bases; bases outside gene matches: 4. The germline CDR1 and CDR2 sequences are SGDLS and YYNGEE. DNA for the CDR3: TGTGCCAGCAGCGTAGGGGCTAGCGGGGGGTACCAAGAGACCCAGTACTTC. Amino acids: CASSVGASGGYQETQYF.

The rearrangement uses TRBV2 and TRBJ2-2; 8 nucleotides match TRBD1. After removal of 3 bases from V and 2 bases from J, the junction contained 8 bases not matched to a gene. CDR1 is SNHLY, CDR2 FYNNEI, per germline. This CDR3 contains 17 residues. The CDR3 DNA is TGTGCCAGCAGTGATTCGTTTACAGGGGGAAACACCGGGGAGCTGTTTTTT. Protein product: CASSDSFTGGNTGELFF.

V usage is TRBV19 and J usage is TRBJ1-2; 12 bases fit TRBD1. In germline, CDR1 is LNHDA, CDR2 SQIVND (reference sequence). Germline trimming cut 3 bases from V and 4 bases from J; bases unmatched to any gene: 6. This CDR3 spans 16 amino acids. This CDR3 reads CASSMGTGGESYGYTF. DNA for the CDR3: TGTGCCAGTAGTATGGGGACAGGGGGCGAGAGCTATGGCTACACCTTC.

The V gene is TRBV5-1, the J gene TRBJ2-1; a possible D gene is TRBD1 (6 bases). V lost 4 bases, J lost 13 bases, and 18 bases lay in between. Per the germline V gene, CDR1 is SGHRS and CDR2 is YFSETQ. The CDR3 covers 13 residues. The CDR3: CASSLGTGQLQFF. CDR3 nucleotides: TGCGCCAGCAGCCTGGGGACCGGACAGTTACAGTTCTTC.

The chain has TRBV2 and TRBJ1-1, with TRBD1 identical over 7 bases. CDR3 length equals 12 residues. Germline V CDR1 and CDR2: SNHLY, FYNNEI. Germline trimming cut 7 bases from V and 4 bases from J; bases unmatched to any gene: 3. The CDR3 here is CASKPGGTEAFF. The CDR3 coding sequence is TGTGCCAGCAAGCCAGGGGGCACTGAAGCTTTCTTT.